This is a list of T cell receptor beta chains from one sample in a study of vaccination and CD4 T cells after COVID-19. Via MiXCR, TCRdb re-called the PCR reads, giving one row per CDR3 protein. The sample consists of about 20,000 distinct CDR3 sequences, 45% to 70% of them appearing once. No antigen has been assigned to these receptors. Sequenced input: CD4+ T cells from blood, cultured in vitro. The receptors originated from a human donor who had recovered from COVID-19. Each CDR3 is given with its conserved first and last residue. Each record gives: clone size, D gene, J gene, V gene, CDR3 DNA, CDR3 protein. The D gene is left open where the match is weak. Only some rows state a clone size, as once, few, many or a class for expanded clones.

clone_size: .
d_call: .
j_call: TRBJ1-5
v_call: TRBV12-5
cdr3_nt: TGTGCTAGTGGCATCGGAGGGAATCAGCCCCAGCATTTT
cdr3_aa: CASGIGGNQPQHF

clone_size: .
d_call: .
j_call: TRBJ1-1
v_call: TRBV2
cdr3_nt: TGTGCCAGCAGTGTTTCTGTATACACTGAAGCTTTCTTT
cdr3_aa: CASSVSVYTEAFF

clone_size: .
d_call: .
j_call: TRBJ2-7
v_call: TRBV24-1
cdr3_nt: TGTGCCACCAGTGATCCGAGGACAGAGCCCTACGAGCAGTACTTC
cdr3_aa: CATSDPRTEPYEQYF

clone_size: .
d_call: TRBD2
j_call: TRBJ2-3
v_call: TRBV6-2/TRBV6-3
cdr3_nt: TGTGCCAGCAAAGGGACTAGCGGGAGTTTAAGCACAGATACGCAGTATTTT
cdr3_aa: CASKGTSGSLSTDTQYF

clone_size: few
d_call: .
j_call: TRBJ1-2
v_call: TRBV20-1
cdr3_nt: TGCAGTGCTAGAGCGTATCAGAACTATGGCTACACCTTC
cdr3_aa: CSARAYQNYGYTF

clone_size: .
d_call: TRBD1
j_call: TRBJ1-1
v_call: TRBV2
cdr3_nt: TGTGCCAGCAGTGAGGCCGAGGGACAGGGGGACACTGAAGCTTTCTTT
cdr3_aa: CASSEAEGQGDTEAFF

clone_size: .
d_call: .
j_call: TRBJ1-5
v_call: TRBV24-1
cdr3_nt: TGTGCCACCAGTGATCAGGGTGATTCGAGCAATCAGCCCCAGCATTTT
cdr3_aa: CATSDQGDSSNQPQHF

clone_size: .
d_call: .
j_call: TRBJ2-2
v_call: TRBV2
cdr3_nt: TGTGCCAGCAGCCGATCAGCTGCCGGGGAGCTGTTTTTT
cdr3_aa: CASSRSAAGELFF

clone_size: .
d_call: .
j_call: TRBJ2-3
v_call: TRBV7-8
cdr3_nt: TGTGCCAGCAACCCCAGGGCCCACACAGATACGCAGTATTTT
cdr3_aa: CASNPRAHTDTQYF

clone_size: few
d_call: TRBD1
j_call: TRBJ2-7
v_call: TRBV2
cdr3_nt: TGTGCCAGCATATGGGGACAGGGTGCGTACGAGCAGTACTTC
cdr3_aa: CASIWGQGAYEQYF

clone_size: .
d_call: TRBD2
j_call: TRBJ2-1
v_call: TRBV28
cdr3_nt: TGTGCCAGCAGTGAGGCCGGTGGGAGCGGGGCAAATGAGCAGTTCTTC
cdr3_aa: CASSEAGGSGANEQFF

clone_size: .
d_call: TRBD1
j_call: TRBJ1-1
v_call: TRBV6-1
cdr3_nt: TGTGCCAGCAGTGATTGGGACAGGGGGCGGACTGAAGCTTTCTTT
cdr3_aa: CASSDWDRGRTEAFF

clone_size: .
d_call: TRBD1
j_call: TRBJ1-5
v_call: TRBV5-5
cdr3_nt: TGTGCCAGCAGCCCAGGGGGCAGGGATGGCCAGCCCCAGCATTTT
cdr3_aa: CASSPGGRDGQPQHF

clone_size: once
d_call: .
j_call: TRBJ1-5
v_call: TRBV30
cdr3_nt: TGTGCCTGGAGTGTGGGGAAAAATCAGCCCCAGCATTTT
cdr3_aa: CAWSVGKNQPQHF

clone_size: few
d_call: TRBD1
j_call: TRBJ1-2
v_call: TRBV2
cdr3_nt: TGTGCCGGACACCGGGACAGGGGAAGTGGCTACACCTTC
cdr3_aa: CAGHRDRGSGYTF

clone_size: few
d_call: .
j_call: TRBJ1-3
v_call: TRBV5-4
cdr3_nt: TGTGCCAGCAGCTTAGCAGAGGGGCCCATATATTTT
cdr3_aa: CASSLAEGPIYF

clone_size: few
d_call: .
j_call: TRBJ1-2
v_call: TRBV20-1
cdr3_nt: TGCAGTGCTAGAGTACCCGCTAACTATGGCTACACCTTC
cdr3_aa: CSARVPANYGYTF

clone_size: .
d_call: .
j_call: TRBJ2-7
v_call: TRBV27
cdr3_nt: TGTGCCAGCAGTTTCTTTCCGGGACAATCCTACGAGCAGTACTTC
cdr3_aa: CASSFFPGQSYEQYF

clone_size: .
d_call: .
j_call: TRBJ1-5
v_call: TRBV6-2/TRBV6-3
cdr3_nt: TGTGCCAGCAGTTACTCGTTCCAAGGTAATCAGCCCCAGCATTTT
cdr3_aa: CASSYSFQGNQPQHF

clone_size: .
d_call: .
j_call: TRBJ1-5
v_call: TRBV2
cdr3_nt: TGTGCCAGCAGTGAACAGACGGCCAGCAATCAGCCCCAGCATTTT
cdr3_aa: CASSEQTASNQPQHF

clone_size: .
d_call: .
j_call: TRBJ2-5
v_call: TRBV20-1
cdr3_nt: TGCAGTGCTAGCGGGGGATTATCGATGGAGACCCAGTACTTC
cdr3_aa: CSASGGLSMETQYF

clone_size: few
d_call: .
j_call: TRBJ1-2
v_call: TRBV7-8
cdr3_nt: TGTGCCAGCAGCTTAGCGGGGGGGCTCGATGGCTACACCTTC
cdr3_aa: CASSLAGGLDGYTF

clone_size: .
d_call: TRBD2
j_call: TRBJ2-1
v_call: TRBV19
cdr3_nt: TGTGCCAGTAGAGTGAGCGGACTAGCCACAGTAGAGGAGCAGTTCTTC
cdr3_aa: CASRVSGLATVEEQFF

clone_size: .
d_call: .
j_call: TRBJ1-5
v_call: TRBV19
cdr3_nt: TGTGCCAGTAGTATGAGACAGGATGGCCAGCCCCAGCATTTT
cdr3_aa: CASSMRQDGQPQHF

clone_size: few
d_call: TRBD1
j_call: TRBJ1-5
v_call: TRBV27
cdr3_nt: TGTGCCAGCAGTAGCAGGGACAGGTCGGCAAATCAGCCCCAGCATTTT
cdr3_aa: CASSSRDRSANQPQHF

clone_size: .
d_call: .
j_call: TRBJ2-7
v_call: TRBV28
cdr3_nt: TGTGCCAGCAGTGACCCCGGAGTCTCCTACGAGCAGTACTTC
cdr3_aa: CASSDPGVSYEQYF

clone_size: .
d_call: TRBD2
j_call: TRBJ2-7
v_call: TRBV7-3
cdr3_nt: TGTGCCAGCAGCTCCGCGGGGGGGCCCTACGAGCAGTACTTC
cdr3_aa: CASSSAGGPYEQYF

clone_size: .
d_call: .
j_call: TRBJ2-4
v_call: TRBV6-5
cdr3_nt: TGTGCCAGCAGCTACACCCAACTAGCCAAAAACATTCAGTACTTC
cdr3_aa: CASSYTQLAKNIQYF

clone_size: once
d_call: .
j_call: TRBJ2-1
v_call: TRBV6-5
cdr3_nt: TGTGCCAGCAGTTACGGTTTGACGGGGGTCGACTACAATGAGCAGTTCTTC
cdr3_aa: CASSYGLTGVDYNEQFF

clone_size: .
d_call: .
j_call: TRBJ2-1
v_call: TRBV7-9
cdr3_nt: TGTGCCAGCAGCTTAATTGCGGGGAGTAGTAATGAGCAATTCTTC
cdr3_aa: CASSLIAGSSNEQFF

clone_size: .
d_call: .
j_call: TRBJ1-5
v_call: TRBV20-1
cdr3_nt: TGCAGTGCTAGTGGGACGTTGGATAGCAATCAGCCCCAGCATTTT
cdr3_aa: CSASGTLDSNQPQHF

clone_size: once
d_call: .
j_call: TRBJ1-2
v_call: TRBV6-1
cdr3_nt: TGTGCCAGCAGTGACGCCAGGGGCGCCAACTATGGCTACACCTTC
cdr3_aa: CASSDARGANYGYTF

clone_size: .
d_call: .
j_call: TRBJ2-2
v_call: TRBV6-1
cdr3_nt: TGTGCCAGCAGTGATCTCGTTCAGACGAACACCGGGGAGCTGTTTTTT
cdr3_aa: CASSDLVQTNTGELFF

clone_size: .
d_call: TRBD1
j_call: TRBJ2-7
v_call: TRBV20-1
cdr3_nt: TGCAGTGCTAGAGGGGACAGGGGGCTGTCTCACGAGCAGTACTTC
cdr3_aa: CSARGDRGLSHEQYF

clone_size: .
d_call: TRBD1
j_call: TRBJ2-5
v_call: TRBV6-1
cdr3_nt: TGTGCCAGCAGTGTGCAGGGGGCCGGAGAGACCCAGTACTTC
cdr3_aa: CASSVQGAGETQYF

clone_size: .
d_call: .
j_call: TRBJ1-2
v_call: TRBV6-1
cdr3_nt: TGTGCCAGCAGTGCCCGGGCAGCAAATGGCTACACCTTC
cdr3_aa: CASSARAANGYTF

clone_size: .
d_call: TRBD2
j_call: TRBJ2-3
v_call: TRBV6-2/TRBV6-3
cdr3_nt: TGTGCCAGCAGTCAGAGTCTAGCGGGGGGGTTCCGCACAGATACGCAGTATTTT
cdr3_aa: CASSQSLAGGFRTDTQYF

clone_size: .
d_call: .
j_call: TRBJ2-7
v_call: TRBV21-1
cdr3_nt: TGTGCCAGCTCCACACGAAGATTTTACGAGCAGTACTTC
cdr3_aa: CASSTRRFYEQYF

clone_size: .
d_call: .
j_call: TRBJ2-3
v_call: TRBV7-8
cdr3_nt: TGTGCCAGCAGCCGGGGTGGGGACATCAGCCCCTATAGCACAGATACGCAGTATTTT
cdr3_aa: CASSRGGDISPYSTDTQYF

clone_size: .
d_call: TRBD2
j_call: TRBJ2-1
v_call: TRBV28
cdr3_nt: TGTGCCAGCAGTTTAGGGGGGGTCCCCTACAATGAGCAGTTCTTC
cdr3_aa: CASSLGGVPYNEQFF

clone_size: .
d_call: .
j_call: TRBJ2-4
v_call: TRBV5-5
cdr3_nt: TGTGCCAGCAGCTCGGACAGGGAGGGAAACATTCAGTACTTC
cdr3_aa: CASSSDREGNIQYF

clone_size: once
d_call: TRBD1
j_call: TRBJ1-2
v_call: TRBV20-1
cdr3_nt: TGCAGTGCAGAGGACAGGGTAGGAGATGGCTACACCTTC
cdr3_aa: CSAEDRVGDGYTF

clone_size: few
d_call: .
j_call: TRBJ2-7
v_call: TRBV20-1
cdr3_nt: TGCAGTGCTAGAGATCGGGCAGGCCCCTACGAGCAGTACTTC
cdr3_aa: CSARDRAGPYEQYF

clone_size: .
d_call: .
j_call: TRBJ1-1
v_call: TRBV14
cdr3_nt: TGTGCCAGCAGCCAGTCGGACGCCCGAAACACTGAAGCTTTCTTT
cdr3_aa: CASSQSDARNTEAFF

clone_size: .
d_call: TRBD2
j_call: TRBJ2-7
v_call: TRBV20-1
cdr3_nt: TGCAGTCTAGCGGGAGTAATAAGGGGCAACGACGAGCAGTACTTC
cdr3_aa: CSLAGVIRGNDEQYF

clone_size: .
d_call: .
j_call: TRBJ1-3
v_call: TRBV11-2
cdr3_nt: TGTGCCAGCAGTCGGAATAGCCGCTCTGGAAACACCATATATTTT
cdr3_aa: CASSRNSRSGNTIYF

clone_size: .
d_call: .
j_call: TRBJ2-3
v_call: TRBV7-2
cdr3_nt: TGTGCCAGCAGCTTAGAGGGGGCAGATACGCAGTATTTT
cdr3_aa: CASSLEGADTQYF

clone_size: .
d_call: .
j_call: TRBJ2-4
v_call: TRBV7-6
cdr3_nt: TGTGCCAGCAGCCCCGCTGAGAGGACCCCGCCGAAAAACATTCAGTACTTC
cdr3_aa: CASSPAERTPPKNIQYF

clone_size: .
d_call: TRBD1
j_call: TRBJ2-5
v_call: TRBV29-1
cdr3_nt: TGCAGCGTCGGACAGGGAGGAGAGACCCAGTACTTC
cdr3_aa: CSVGQGGETQYF

clone_size: .
d_call: .
j_call: TRBJ2-7
v_call: TRBV19
cdr3_nt: TGTGCCAGTAGTACCCAAATAACCACTTCCTACGAGCAGTACTTC
cdr3_aa: CASSTQITTSYEQYF

clone_size: few
d_call: .
j_call: TRBJ1-5
v_call: TRBV27
cdr3_nt: TGTGCCAGCAGTTCTCCAGGGGAATGGAATCAGCCCCAGCATTTT
cdr3_aa: CASSSPGEWNQPQHF

clone_size: .
d_call: .
j_call: TRBJ1-2
v_call: TRBV6-5
cdr3_nt: TGTGCCAGCAGTTACTCGGGGGGTGTTAACTATGGCTACACCTTC
cdr3_aa: CASSYSGGVNYGYTF

clone_size: .
d_call: .
j_call: TRBJ1-5
v_call: TRBV20-1
cdr3_nt: TGCAGTGCTCCTTGGGCAAGCAATCAGCCCCAGCATTTT
cdr3_aa: CSAPWASNQPQHF

clone_size: few
d_call: TRBD2
j_call: TRBJ2-3
v_call: TRBV7-7
cdr3_nt: TGTGCTAGCAGCTTAGGGACTAGCGGTGATACGCAGTATTTT
cdr3_aa: CASSLGTSGDTQYF

clone_size: once
d_call: .
j_call: TRBJ1-2
v_call: TRBV30
cdr3_nt: TGTGCCTGCCTCAGGTCCGATTCTTACTATGGCTACACCTTC
cdr3_aa: CACLRSDSYYGYTF